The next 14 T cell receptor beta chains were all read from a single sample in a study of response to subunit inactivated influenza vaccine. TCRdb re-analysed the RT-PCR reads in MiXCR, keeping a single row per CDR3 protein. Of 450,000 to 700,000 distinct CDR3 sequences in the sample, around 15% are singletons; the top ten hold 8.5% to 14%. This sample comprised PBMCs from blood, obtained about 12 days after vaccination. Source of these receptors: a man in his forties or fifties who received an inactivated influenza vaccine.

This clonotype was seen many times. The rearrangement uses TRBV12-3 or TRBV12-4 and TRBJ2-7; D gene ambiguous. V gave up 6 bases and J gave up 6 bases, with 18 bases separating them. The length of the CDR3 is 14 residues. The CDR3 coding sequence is TGTGCCAGCAGAAGTGCCCGACCTGCCGGCGAGCAGTACTTC. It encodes CASRSARPAGEQYF.

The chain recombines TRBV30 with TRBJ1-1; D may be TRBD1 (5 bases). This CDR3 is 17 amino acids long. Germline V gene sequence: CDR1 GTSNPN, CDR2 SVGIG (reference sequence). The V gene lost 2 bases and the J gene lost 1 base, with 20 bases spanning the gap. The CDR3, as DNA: TGTGCCTGGAGTACGTATTCTAGGGGCGCTGGGAACACTGAAGCTTTCTTT. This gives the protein CAWSTYSRGAGNTEAFF. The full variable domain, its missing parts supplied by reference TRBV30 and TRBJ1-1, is SQTIHQWPATLVQPVGSPLSLECTVEGTSNPNLYWYRQAAGRGLQLLFYSVGIGQISSEVPQNLSASRPQDRQFILSSKKLLLSDSGFYLCAWSTYSRGAGNTEAFFGQGTRLTVV.

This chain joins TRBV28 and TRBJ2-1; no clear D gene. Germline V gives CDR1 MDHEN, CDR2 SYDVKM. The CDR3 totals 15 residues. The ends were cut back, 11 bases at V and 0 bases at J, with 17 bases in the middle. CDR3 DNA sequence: TGTGCCGCCTCCGGAGCGCTCGACTCCTACAATGAGCAGTTCTTC. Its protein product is CAASGALDSYNEQFF. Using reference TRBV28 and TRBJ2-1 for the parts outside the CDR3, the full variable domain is DVKVTQSSRYLVKRTGEKVFLECVQDMDHENMFWYRQDPGLGLRLIYFSYDVKMKEKGDIPEGYSVSREKKERFSLILESASTNQTSMYLCAASGALDSYNEQFFGPGTRLTVL.

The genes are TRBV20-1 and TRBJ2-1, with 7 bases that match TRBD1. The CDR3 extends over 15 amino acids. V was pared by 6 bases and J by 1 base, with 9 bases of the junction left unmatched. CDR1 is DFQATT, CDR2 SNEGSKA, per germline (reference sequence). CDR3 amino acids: CSAETGQTSYNEQFF. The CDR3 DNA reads TGCAGTGCAGAGACGGGACAGACATCCTACAATGAGCAGTTCTTC.

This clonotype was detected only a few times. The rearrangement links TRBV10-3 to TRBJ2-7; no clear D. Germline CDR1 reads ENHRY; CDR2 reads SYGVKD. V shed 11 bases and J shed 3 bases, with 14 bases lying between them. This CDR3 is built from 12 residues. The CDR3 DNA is TGTGCCGCTGGGCCCTCCAGCTACGAGCAGTACTTC. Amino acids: CAAGPSSYEQYF.

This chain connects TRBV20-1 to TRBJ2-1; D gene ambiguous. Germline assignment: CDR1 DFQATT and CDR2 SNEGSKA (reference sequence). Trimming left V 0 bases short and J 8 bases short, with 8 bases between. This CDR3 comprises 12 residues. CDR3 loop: CSARDEFHEQFF. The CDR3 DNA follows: TGCAGTGCTAGAGATGAGTTCCATGAGCAGTTCTTC.

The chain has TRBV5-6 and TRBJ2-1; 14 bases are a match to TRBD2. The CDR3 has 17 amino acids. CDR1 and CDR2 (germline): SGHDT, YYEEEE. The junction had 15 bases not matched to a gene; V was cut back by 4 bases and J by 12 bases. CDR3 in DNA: TGTGCCAGCAGCCTCACCGCGGGACTAGCGGGGGCTGGGGGGCAGTTCTTC. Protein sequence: CASSLTAGLAGAGGQFF. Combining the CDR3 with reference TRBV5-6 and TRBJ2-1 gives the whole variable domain DAGVTQSPTHLIKTRGQQVTLRCSPKSGHDTVSWYQQALGQGPQFIFQYYEEEERQRGNFPDRFSGHQFPNYSSELNVNALLLGDSALYLCASSLTAGLAGAGGQFFGPGTRLTVL.

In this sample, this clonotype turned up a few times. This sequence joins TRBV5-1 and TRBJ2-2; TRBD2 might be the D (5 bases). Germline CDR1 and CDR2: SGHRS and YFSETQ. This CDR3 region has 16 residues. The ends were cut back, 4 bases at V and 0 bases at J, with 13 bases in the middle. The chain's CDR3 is CASSGTSIPNTGELFF. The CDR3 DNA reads TGCGCCAGCAGCGGAACTAGTATCCCGAACACCGGGGAGCTGTTTTTT.

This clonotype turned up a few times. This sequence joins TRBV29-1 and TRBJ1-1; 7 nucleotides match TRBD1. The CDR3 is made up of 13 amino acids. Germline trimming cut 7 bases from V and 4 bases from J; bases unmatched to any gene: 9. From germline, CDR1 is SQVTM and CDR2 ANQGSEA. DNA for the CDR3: TGCAGCGGACGACAGGGAGGGGGCACTGAAGCTTTCTTT. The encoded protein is CSGRQGGGTEAFF.

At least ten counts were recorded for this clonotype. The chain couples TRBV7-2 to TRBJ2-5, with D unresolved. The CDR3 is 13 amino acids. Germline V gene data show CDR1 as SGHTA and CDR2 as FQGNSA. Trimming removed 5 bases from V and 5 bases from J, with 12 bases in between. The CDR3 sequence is CASSPRVWETQYF. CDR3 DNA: TGTGCCAGCAGCCCGAGAGTTTGGGAGACCCAGTACTTC.

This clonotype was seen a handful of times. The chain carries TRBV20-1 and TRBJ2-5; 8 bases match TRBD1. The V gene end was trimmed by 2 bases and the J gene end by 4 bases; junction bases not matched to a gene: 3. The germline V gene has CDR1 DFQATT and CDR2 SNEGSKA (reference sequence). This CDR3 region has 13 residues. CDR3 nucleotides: TGCAGTGCTAGAAGGACAGGGAGAGAGACCCAGTACTTC. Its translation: CSARRTGRETQYF.

This CDR3 is CASSYFAGGLGEQYF. The DNA for the CDR3 is TGTGCCAGCAGTTACTTTGCGGGAGGGCTCGGCGAGCAGTACTTC. The chain combines TRBV6-2 or TRBV6-3 with TRBJ2-7, with 9 bases matching TRBD2. The germline V gene encodes CDR1 MNHEY and CDR2 SVGEGT. V lost 1 base, J lost 6 bases, and 7 bases stayed unmatched. The CDR3 extends over 15 amino acids.

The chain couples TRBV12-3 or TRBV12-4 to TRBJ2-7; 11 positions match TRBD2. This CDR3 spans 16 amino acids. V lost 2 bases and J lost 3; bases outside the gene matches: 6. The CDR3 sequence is CASSLTGTSGFYEQYF. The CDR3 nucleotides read TGTGCCAGCAGTTTAACCGGGACTAGCGGCTTCTACGAGCAGTACTTC.

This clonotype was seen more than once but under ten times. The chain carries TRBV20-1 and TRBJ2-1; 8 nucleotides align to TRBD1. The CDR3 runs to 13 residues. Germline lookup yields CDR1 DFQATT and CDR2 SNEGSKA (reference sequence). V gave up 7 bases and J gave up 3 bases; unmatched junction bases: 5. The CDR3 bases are TGCAGTGTCACCGGGACAGGCTACAATGAGCAGTTCTTC. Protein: CSVTGTGYNEQFF.